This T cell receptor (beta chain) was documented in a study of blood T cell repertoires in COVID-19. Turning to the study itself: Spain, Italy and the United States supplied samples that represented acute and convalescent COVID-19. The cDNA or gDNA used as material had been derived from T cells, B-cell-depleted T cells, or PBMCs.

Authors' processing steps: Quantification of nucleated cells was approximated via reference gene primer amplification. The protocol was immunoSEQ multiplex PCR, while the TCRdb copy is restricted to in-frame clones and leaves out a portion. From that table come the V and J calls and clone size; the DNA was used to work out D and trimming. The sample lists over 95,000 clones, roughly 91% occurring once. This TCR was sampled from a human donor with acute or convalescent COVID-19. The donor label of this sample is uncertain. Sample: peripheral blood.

Written as DNA, the CDR3 is TGTGCCAGCAGTTACGGAGGGGGCAGGGAAGCTTTCTTT. Residues: CASSYGGGREAFF. The chain employs TRBV6-5 and TRBJ1-1; 7 bases are shared with TRBD1. CDR1 and CDR2 from the germline V gene are MNHEY and SVGAGI. The length of the CDR3 is 13 residues. The V and J ends lost 2 bases and 8 bases, in that order; junction bases with no gene match: 5.